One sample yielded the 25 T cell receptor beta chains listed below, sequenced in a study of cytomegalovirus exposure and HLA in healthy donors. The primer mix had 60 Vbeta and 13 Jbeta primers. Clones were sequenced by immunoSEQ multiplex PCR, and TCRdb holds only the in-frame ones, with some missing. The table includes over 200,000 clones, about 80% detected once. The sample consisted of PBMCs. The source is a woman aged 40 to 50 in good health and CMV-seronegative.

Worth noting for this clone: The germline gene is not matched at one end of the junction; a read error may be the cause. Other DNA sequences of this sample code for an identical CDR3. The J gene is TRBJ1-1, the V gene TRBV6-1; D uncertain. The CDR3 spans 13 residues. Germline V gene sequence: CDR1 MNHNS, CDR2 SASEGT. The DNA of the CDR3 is TGTGCCAGCAGCCGTACACAGAACACTGAGGCTTTCTTT. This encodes CASSRTQNTEAFF.

CDR3 residues: CASSYFRGQGNYEQYF. The CDR3 coding sequence is TGTGCCAGCAGTTATTTCAGGGGACAGGGAAACTACGAGCAGTACTTC. V is TRBV6-5 and J is TRBJ2-7; 9 bases agree with TRBD1. Germline V gene sequence: CDR1 MNHEY, CDR2 SVGAGI. V gave up 3 bases and J gave up 3 bases; unmatched junction bases: 9. The CDR3 contains 16 residues.

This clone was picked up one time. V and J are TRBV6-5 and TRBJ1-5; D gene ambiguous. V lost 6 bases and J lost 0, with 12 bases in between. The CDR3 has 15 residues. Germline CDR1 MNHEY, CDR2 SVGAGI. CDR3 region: CASRIFELSNQPQHF. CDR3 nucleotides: TGTGCCAGCAGGATCTTCGAACTTAGCAATCAGCCCCAGCATTTT.

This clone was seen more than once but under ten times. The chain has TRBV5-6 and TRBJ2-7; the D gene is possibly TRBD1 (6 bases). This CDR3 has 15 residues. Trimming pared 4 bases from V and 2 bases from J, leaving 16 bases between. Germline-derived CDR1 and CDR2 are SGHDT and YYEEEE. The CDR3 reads CASSLFRDIPYEQYF. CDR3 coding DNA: TGTGCCAGCAGCCTTTTCAGGGACATACCCTACGAGCAGTACTTC.

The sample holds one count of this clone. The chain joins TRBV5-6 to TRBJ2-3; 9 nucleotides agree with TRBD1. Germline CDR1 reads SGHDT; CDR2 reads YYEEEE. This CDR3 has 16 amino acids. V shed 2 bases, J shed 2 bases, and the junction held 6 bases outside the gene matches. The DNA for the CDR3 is TGTGCCAGCAGCTTCGGGACAGGGTTAGCCACAGATACGCAGTATTTT. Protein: CASSFGTGLATDTQYF. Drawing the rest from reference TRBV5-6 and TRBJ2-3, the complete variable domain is DAGVTQSPTHLIKTRGQQVTLRCSPKSGHDTVSWYQQALGQGPQFIFQYYEEEERQRGNFPDRFSGHQFPNYSSELNVNALLLGDSALYLCASSFGTGLATDTQYFGPGTRLTVL.

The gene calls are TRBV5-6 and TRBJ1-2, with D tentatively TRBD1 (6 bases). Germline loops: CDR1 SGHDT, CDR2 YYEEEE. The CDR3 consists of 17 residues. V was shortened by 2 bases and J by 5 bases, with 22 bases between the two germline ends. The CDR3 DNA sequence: TGTGCCAGCAGCTTCTACAGGGTACGGTCTTTTTGGTATGGCTACACCTTC. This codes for CASSFYRVRSFWYGYTF. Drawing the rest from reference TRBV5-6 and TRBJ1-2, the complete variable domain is DAGVTQSPTHLIKTRGQQVTLRCSPKSGHDTVSWYQQALGQGPQFIFQYYEEEERQRGNFPDRFSGHQFPNYSSELNVNALLLGDSALYLCASSFYRVRSFWYGYTFGSGTRLTVV.

CDR3 bases: TGTGCCAGCAGTTACTCGACCCCCCGGGATAGTCAGCCCCAGCATTTT. Translation gives CASSYSTPRDSQPQHF. The rearrangement links TRBV6-5 to TRBJ1-5; D ambiguous. Trimming shortened V by 0 bases and J by 6 bases, and 15 bases separated the two germline ends. CDR3 length: 16 residues. Per germline, CDR1 MNHEY and CDR2 SVGAGI.

This CDR3 is CASSVGVSGTGEEKQYF. Written as DNA, the CDR3 is TGTGCCAGCAGCGTAGGTGTCTCGGGGACAGGCGAGGAAAAGCAGTACTTC. This chain connects TRBV9 to TRBJ2-5; 8 bases fit TRBD1. In germline, CDR1 is SGDLS, CDR2 YYNGEE. CDR3 length: 17 amino acids. V lost 0 bases and J lost 11; bases outside the gene matches: 18.

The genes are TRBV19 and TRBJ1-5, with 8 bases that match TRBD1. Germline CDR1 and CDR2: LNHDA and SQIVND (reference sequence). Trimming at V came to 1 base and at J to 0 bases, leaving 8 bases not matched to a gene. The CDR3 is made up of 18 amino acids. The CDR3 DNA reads TGTGCCAGTAGTATAGTCTGGACAGGGCCGTATAGCAATCAGCCCCAGCATTTT. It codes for CASSIVWTGPYSNQPQHF.

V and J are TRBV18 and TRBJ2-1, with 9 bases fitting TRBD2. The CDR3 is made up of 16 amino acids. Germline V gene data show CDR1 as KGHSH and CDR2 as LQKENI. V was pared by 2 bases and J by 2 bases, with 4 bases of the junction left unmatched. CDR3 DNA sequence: TGTGCCAGCTCACCAGGTGCGGGAGGGGCCTACAATGAGCAGTTCTTC. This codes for CASSPGAGGAYNEQFF.

The CDR3 DNA sequence: TGTGCCAGCAGCGCGGCTAGCGGGGGGAACACCGGGGAGCTGTTTTTT. Translating it yields CASSAASGGNTGELFF. This rearrangement joins TRBV9 to TRBJ2-2; 10 positions match TRBD2. Germline lookup yields CDR1 SGDLS and CDR2 YYNGEE. The CDR3 consists of 16 residues. J lost 1 base, V lost 3 bases, and 3 bases had no gene match.

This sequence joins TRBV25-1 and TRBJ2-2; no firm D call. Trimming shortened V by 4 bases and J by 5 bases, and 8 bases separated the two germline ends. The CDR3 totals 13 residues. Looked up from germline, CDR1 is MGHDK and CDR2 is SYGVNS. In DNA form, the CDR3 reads TGTGCCAGCAGTGTAAGAGTAACCGGGGAGCTGTTTTTT. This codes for CASSVRVTGELFF. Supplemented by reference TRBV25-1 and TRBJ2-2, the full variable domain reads EADIYQTPRYLVIGTGKKITLECSQTMGHDKMYWYQQDPGMELHLIHYSYGVNSTEKGDLSSESTVSRIRTEHFPLTLESARPSHTSQYLCASSVRVTGELFFGEGSRLTVL.

The CDR3 nucleotides read TGTGCCAGTACCCCCCGGGGGGCGACAAGTATTGGAAACACCATATATTTT. This gives the protein CASTPRGATSIGNTIYF. This chain joins TRBV19 and TRBJ1-3; D is perhaps TRBD1 (6 bases). Germline loops: CDR1 LNHDA, CDR2 SQIVND (reference sequence). This CDR3 comprises 17 residues. The germline V and J ends were trimmed by 7 bases and 3 bases, with 22 bases remaining between them.

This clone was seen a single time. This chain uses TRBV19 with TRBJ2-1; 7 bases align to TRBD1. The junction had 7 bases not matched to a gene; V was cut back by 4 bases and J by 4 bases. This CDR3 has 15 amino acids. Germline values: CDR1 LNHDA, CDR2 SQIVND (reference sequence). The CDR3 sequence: CASSRVPRGYNEQFF. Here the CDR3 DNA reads TGTGCCAGTAGTAGAGTTCCCAGGGGGTACAATGAGCAGTTCTTC.

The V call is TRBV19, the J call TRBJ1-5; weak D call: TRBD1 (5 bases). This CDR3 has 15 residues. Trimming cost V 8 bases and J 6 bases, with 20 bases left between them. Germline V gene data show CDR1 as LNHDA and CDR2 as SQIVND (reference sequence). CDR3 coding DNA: TGTGCCAGTTCCAAGGGGATCAGATTAGGTCAGCCCCAGCATTTT. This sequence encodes CASSKGIRLGQPQHF.

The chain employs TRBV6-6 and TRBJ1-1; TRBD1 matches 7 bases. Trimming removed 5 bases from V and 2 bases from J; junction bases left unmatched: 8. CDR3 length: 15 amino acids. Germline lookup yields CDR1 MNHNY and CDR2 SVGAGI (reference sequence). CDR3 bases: TGTGCCAGCAGTAATCAGGGGGTTCCCAACACTGAAGCTTTCTTT. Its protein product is CASSNQGVPNTEAFF.

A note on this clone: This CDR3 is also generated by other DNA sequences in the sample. The CDR3 sequence is CASSLGTGYEQYF. CDR3 coding DNA: TGTGCCAGCAGCTTAGGTACAGGGTACGAGCAGTACTTC. J is TRBJ2-7 and V is TRBV11-2; a weak D match, TRBD1 (6 bases). The germline CDR1 and CDR2 sequences are SGHAT and FQNNGV. V lost 1 base and J 4 bases, leaving 8 bases between the germline ends. The CDR3 loop spans 13 amino acids.

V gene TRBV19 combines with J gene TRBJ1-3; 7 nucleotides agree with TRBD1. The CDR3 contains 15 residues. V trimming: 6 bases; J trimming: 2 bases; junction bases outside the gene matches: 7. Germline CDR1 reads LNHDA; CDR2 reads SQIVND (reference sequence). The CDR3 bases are TGTGCCAGTAGGCACAGGGGAGCAACTGGAAACACCATATATTTT. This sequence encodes CASRHRGATGNTIYF.

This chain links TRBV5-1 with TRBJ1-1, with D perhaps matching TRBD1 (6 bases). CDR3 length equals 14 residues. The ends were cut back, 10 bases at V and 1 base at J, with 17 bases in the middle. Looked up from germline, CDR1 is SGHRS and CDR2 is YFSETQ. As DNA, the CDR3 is TGCGCCGGGGGCCCCAGACTCAGGAACACTGAAGCTTTCTTT. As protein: CAGGPRLRNTEAFF.

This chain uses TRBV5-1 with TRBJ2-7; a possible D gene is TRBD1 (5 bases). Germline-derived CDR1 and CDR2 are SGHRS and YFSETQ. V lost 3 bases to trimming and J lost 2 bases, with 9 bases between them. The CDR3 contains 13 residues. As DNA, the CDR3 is TGCGCCAGCAGCTCGACAGTTACCTACGAGCAGTACTTC. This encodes CASSSTVTYEQYF.

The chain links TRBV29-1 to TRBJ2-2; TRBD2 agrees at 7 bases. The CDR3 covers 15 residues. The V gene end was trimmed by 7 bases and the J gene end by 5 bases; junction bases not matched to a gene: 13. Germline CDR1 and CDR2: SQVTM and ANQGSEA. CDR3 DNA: TGCAGCGGCTTGGGGGGGTCTATCACAACCGGGGAGCTGTTTTTT. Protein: CSGLGGSITTGELFF.

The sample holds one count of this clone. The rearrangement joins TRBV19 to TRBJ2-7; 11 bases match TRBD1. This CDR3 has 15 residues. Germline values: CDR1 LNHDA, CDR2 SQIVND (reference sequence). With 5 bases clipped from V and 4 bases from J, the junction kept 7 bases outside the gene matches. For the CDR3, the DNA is TGTGCCAGTAGTCCAAGGACAGGGGGCGGGTACGAGCAGTACTTC. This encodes CASSPRTGGGYEQYF.

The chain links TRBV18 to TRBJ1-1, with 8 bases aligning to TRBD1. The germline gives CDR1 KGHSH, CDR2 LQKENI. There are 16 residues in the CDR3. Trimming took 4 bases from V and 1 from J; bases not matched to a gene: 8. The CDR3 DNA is TGTGCCAGCTCACAGGGGGCTGGACAGGGGAACACTGAAGCTTTCTTT. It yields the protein CASSQGAGQGNTEAFF.

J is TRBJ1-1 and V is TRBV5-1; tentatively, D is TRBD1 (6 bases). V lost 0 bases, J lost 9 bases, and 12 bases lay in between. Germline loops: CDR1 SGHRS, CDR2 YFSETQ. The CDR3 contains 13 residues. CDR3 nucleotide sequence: TGCGCCAGCAGCTTGGTACCGGGGGGGCAAGCTTTCTTT. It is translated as CASSLVPGGQAFF.

The DNA for the CDR3 is TGTGCCAGCAGCCAAGAGCCAACTTACGAGCAGTACTTC. As protein: CASSQEPTYEQYF. The chain recombines TRBV4-2 with TRBJ2-7; D unresolved. There are 13 residues in the CDR3. CDR1 and CDR2 (germline): LGHNA, YNFKEQ. V was shortened by 0 bases and J by 4 bases, with 7 bases between the two germline ends.